Presented here are 30 T cell receptor beta chains from one specimen sequenced in a study of shared clonotypes between healthy human individuals. Repertoires were generated with immunoSEQ multiplex PCR, while TCRdb's copy carries only in-frame clones and drops some. The table lists a few million clones, roughly 90% of them singletons, with about 0.36% in the top ten. Source material: naive CD4+ T cells from PBMCs. The subset: CD45RA+ positively selected. Receptors were obtained from a man younger than 35 in good health. Some clones in this sample may be carry-over from other donors' samples.

The V and J genes are TRBV2 and TRBJ1-2, with D possibly TRBD1 on 6 matching bases. V was clipped by 4 bases and J by 8 bases, with 20 bases between them. The CDR3 covers 15 residues. The germline gives CDR1 SNHLY, CDR2 FYNNEI. The CDR3 DNA follows: TGTGCCAGCAGTGCCTCGGGGAGGGGGGCGAGCGGCTACACCTTC. Its protein is CASSASGRGASGYTF.

The chain employs TRBV13 and TRBJ1-4, with D tentatively TRBD1 (5 bases). The ends were cut back, 0 bases at V and 4 bases at J, with 12 bases in the middle. Germline V gives CDR1 PRHDT, CDR2 FYEKMQ (reference sequence). This CDR3 comprises 16 residues. CDR3 sequence reads: CASSLGLGDSNEKLFF. As DNA, the CDR3 is TGTGCCAGCAGCTTAGGCCTGGGTGACAGTAATGAAAAACTGTTTTTT.

The chain has TRBV7-8 and TRBJ1-3; D might be TRBD1 (6 bases). The CDR3 covers 15 residues. V lost 6 bases and J lost 4, with 16 bases in between. Germline V lookup: CDR1 SGHVS, CDR2 FQNEAQ. CDR3 coding DNA: TGTGCCAGCAGGCCGAAGGGGGTCGCAGGAAACACCATATATTTT. The encoded protein is CASRPKGVAGNTIYF.

The genes are TRBV11-1 and TRBJ1-2, with 8 positions matching TRBD1. V trimming: 3 bases; J trimming: 2 bases; junction bases outside the gene matches: 5. Looked up from germline, CDR1 is SGHAT and CDR2 is FQDESV (reference sequence). The CDR3 covers 15 residues. This chain's CDR3 is CASSLDRASNYGYTF. CDR3 sequence (DNA): TGTGCCAGCAGCTTGGACAGGGCCTCCAACTATGGCTACACCTTC.

DNA of the CDR3: TGTGCCAGCAGTTTGAGCGGGACAGGCAGACAGCCCCAGCATTTT. It codes for CASSLSGTGRQPQHF. The chain has TRBV28 and TRBJ1-5; 8 bases map to TRBD1. This CDR3 spans 15 amino acids. Trimming cost V 3 bases and J 7 bases; bases outside gene matches: 8. Germline CDR1 reads MDHEN; CDR2 reads SYDVKM.

This clone was recorded a few times. The rearrangement uses TRBV28 and TRBJ1-2; D ambiguous. V gave up 2 bases and J gave up 10 bases, with 8 bases separating them. Germline V gene lookup returns CDR1 MDHEN and CDR2 SYDVKM. There are 11 residues in the CDR3. The CDR3 DNA reads TGTGCCAGCAGTTTACGGGCCGCCTACACCTTC. It encodes CASSLRAAYTF.

The chain couples TRBV18 to TRBJ1-2; D is possibly TRBD1 (6 bases). Trimming removed 3 bases at V and 5 bases at J, with 16 bases between. The CDR3 has 15 residues. Germline CDR1 reads KGHSH; CDR2 reads LQKENI. The CDR3 here is CASSPPLGGVYGYTF. The CDR3 DNA reads TGTGCCAGCTCACCCCCCTTAGGGGGGGTTTATGGCTACACCTTC.

The rearrangement joins TRBV14 to TRBJ1-2, with a tentative D call TRBD1 (6 bases). Per the germline V gene, CDR1 is SGHDN and CDR2 is FVKESK. The CDR3 runs to 12 residues. Trimming took 5 bases from V and 5 from J, leaving 9 bases between them. CDR3: CASSDTGYGYTF. The CDR3 nucleotides are TGTGCCAGCAGCGACACAGGGTATGGCTACACCTTC.

The chain combines TRBV14 with TRBJ2-2; D gene unclear. The CDR3 runs to 15 residues. CDR1 and CDR2 from the germline V gene are SGHDN and FVKESK. The V end was cut by 3 bases, the J end by 3 bases, with 11 bases between. Written as DNA, the CDR3 is TGTGCCAGCAGCCACGCGGTGGGGTACACCGGGGAGCTGTTTTTT. It yields the protein CASSHAVGYTGELFF.

The chain has TRBV7-3 and TRBJ2-3; 10 bases fit TRBD2. V lost 6 bases, J lost 4 bases, and 13 bases stayed unmatched. The germline gives CDR1 SGHTA, CDR2 FQGTGA. The CDR3 consists of 17 residues. CDR3 region: CASSPASGRGRADTQYF. For the CDR3, the DNA is TGTGCCAGCAGTCCGGCCAGCGGGAGGGGTAGGGCAGATACGCAGTATTTT.

This clone has only one observation. Other nucleotide sequences in the sample specify the same CDR3. The chain links TRBV9 to TRBJ2-7; D is undetermined. The ends were cut back, 0 bases at V and 4 bases at J, with 5 bases in the middle. This CDR3 comprises 12 residues. Germline V gene lookup returns CDR1 SGDLS and CDR2 YYNGEE. The CDR3 bases are TGTGCCAGCAGCGTAGAAGGGTACGAGCAGTACTTC. Translated, it gives CASSVEGYEQYF.

A note on this clone: Other nucleotide sequences from this sample produce the same CDR3. V and J are TRBV5-1 and TRBJ1-5; D gene unclear. The germline V gene has CDR1 SGHRS and CDR2 YFSETQ. Trimming left V 0 bases short and J 3 bases short, with 4 bases between. The CDR3 is 13 amino acids. As DNA, the CDR3 is TGCGCCAGCAGCTTGGGCAACAATCAGCCCCAGCATTTT. It translates to CASSLGNNQPQHF.

This chain joins TRBV11-2 and TRBJ2-7; 7 nucleotides align to TRBD1. Germline trimming cut 2 bases from V and 3 bases from J; bases unmatched to any gene: 4. Germline V gene data show CDR1 as SGHAT and CDR2 as FQNNGV. The CDR3 is 14 amino acids. The CDR3 nucleotides read TGTGCCAGCAGCTTACGAGGGGACAGCTACGAGCAGTACTTC. This encodes CASSLRGDSYEQYF.

This sequence joins TRBV10-3 and TRBJ2-5; 10 nucleotides line up with TRBD1. Losses at the gene ends were 6 bases for V and 5 bases for J; bases not matched to a gene: 9. CDR1 is ENHRY, CDR2 SYGVKD, per germline. The CDR3 spans 15 residues. The CDR3 nucleotides are TGTGCCATCAGCGAGCCCGGGACAGGGGTGGAGACCCAGTACTTC. Translated, it gives CAISEPGTGVETQYF.

The DNA of the CDR3 is TGTGCCAGCAGCGCCCCTAGCGGGAGGTCCTACAATGAGCAGTTCTTC. Amino acid sequence: CASSAPSGRSYNEQFF. V gene TRBV4-2 combines with J gene TRBJ2-1; 11 nucleotides align to TRBD2. J lost 1 base, V lost 5 bases, and 4 bases had no gene match. CDR3 length: 16 amino acids. Germline CDR1 and CDR2: LGHNA and YNFKEQ.

The chain recombines TRBV5-1 with TRBJ2-1, with D possibly being TRBD2 (5 bases). Germline V CDR1 and CDR2: SGHRS, YFSETQ. This CDR3 is built from 15 residues. With 4 bases removed from V and 0 bases from J, the gap between germline ends came to 11 bases. In DNA, the CDR3 is TGCGCCAGCAGCGGAGCTAGCAGCTCCTACAATGAGCAGTTCTTC. Translation: CASSGASSSYNEQFF.

The V call is TRBV5-1, the J call TRBJ2-1; 9 bases fit TRBD2. The V and J ends lost 2 bases and 8 bases, in that order; junction bases with no gene match: 8. Germline CDR1 reads SGHRS; CDR2 reads YFSETQ. CDR3 length equals 15 residues. The CDR3 DNA sequence: TGCGCCAGCAGCTTTCTAGCGGGACTTATAGATGAGCAGTTCTTC. It is translated as CASSFLAGLIDEQFF.

The CDR3 bases are TGTGCCATCAGTGAGGACAGGGGAAGGTCAGATACGCAGTATTTT. Amino acids: CAISEDRGRSDTQYF. The rearrangement uses TRBV10-3 and TRBJ2-3; 8 positions agree with TRBD1. J lost 4 bases, V lost 2 bases, and 5 bases had no gene match. The germline CDR1 and CDR2 sequences are ENHRY and SYGVKD. This CDR3 comprises 15 residues.

The chain employs TRBV2 and TRBJ2-5; tentative D call: TRBD2 (5 bases). The CDR3 totals 14 residues. The germline V and J ends were trimmed by 5 bases and 5 bases, with 15 bases remaining between them. Germline CDR1 is SNHLY and CDR2 is FYNNEI. CDR3 nucleotide sequence: TGTGCCAGCAGTAAGACACGGGGAATGGAGACCCAGTACTTC. Translating gives CASSKTRGMETQYF.

This sequence joins TRBV5-1 and TRBJ2-1; possible D gene TRBD1, 5 bases. Trimming took off 1 base at V and 6 bases at J, with 14 bases between the two ends. Germline values: CDR1 SGHRS, CDR2 YFSETQ. This CDR3 spans 15 amino acids. The CDR3 DNA follows: TGCGCCAGCAGCTTGAGGCAGGGAACCGGCAATGAGCAGTTCTTC. This encodes CASSLRQGTGNEQFF.

The chain links TRBV28 to TRBJ2-3; maybe TRBD2 (6 bases). This CDR3 comprises 14 residues. Trimming pared 7 bases from V and 7 bases from J, leaving 18 bases between. The germline V gene encodes CDR1 MDHEN and CDR2 SYDVKM. CDR3 amino acids: CASTGRDPLHTQYF. Written as DNA, the CDR3 is TGTGCCAGCACAGGGCGGGACCCTTTACATACGCAGTATTTT.

CDR3 in DNA: TGCGCCAGCAGCTTCGGGGCGTTCTCCTACAATGAGCAGTTCTTC. It yields the protein CASSFGAFSYNEQFF. This rearrangement joins TRBV5-1 to TRBJ2-1, with D tentatively TRBD1 or TRBD2 (5 bases each). Trimming stripped 2 bases from V and 0 bases from J, with 9 bases between. CDR3 length equals 15 residues. The germline CDR1 and CDR2 sequences are SGHRS and YFSETQ. The variable domain in full, completed from reference TRBV5-1 and TRBJ2-1, reads KAGVTQTPRYLIKTRGQQVTLSCSPISGHRSVSWYQQTPGQGLQFLFEYFSETQRNKGNFPGRFSGRQFSNSRSEMNVSTLELGDSALYLCASSFGAFSYNEQFFGPGTRLTVL.

This clone was recorded once. This chain links TRBV5-1 with TRBJ2-1; 9 bases map to TRBD2. Germline CDR1 and CDR2: SGHRS and YFSETQ. This CDR3 has 16 residues. With V trimmed by 3 bases and J by 6 bases, 10 bases remained unmatched. The CDR3 spells CASSWETSGGGNEQFF. Here the CDR3 DNA reads TGCGCCAGCAGCTGGGAGACTAGCGGAGGGGGCAATGAGCAGTTCTTC.

This sequence joins TRBV6-1 and TRBJ2-5, with D tentatively TRBD1 (6 bases). The DNA end lines up better with TRBJ2-7; the J call may be wrong. The germline gives CDR1 MNHNS, CDR2 SASEGT. CDR3 size: 14 residues. Here the CDR3 reads CASSERAGVSEQYF. The DNA for the CDR3 is TGTGCCAGCAGTGAAAGGGCAGGGGTAAGCGAGCAGTACTTC.

This chain connects TRBV28 to TRBJ1-5; D call uncertain. The CDR3 has 14 residues. V was cut by 5 bases and J by 7 bases, with 15 bases left in between. The germline V gene encodes CDR1 MDHEN and CDR2 SYDVKM. CDR3 region: CASSQRSLRQPQHF. In DNA, the CDR3 is TGTGCCAGCAGTCAACGATCCTTGAGACAGCCCCAGCATTTT.

The rearrangement links TRBV28 to TRBJ1-2; 9 positions agree with TRBD1. CDR1 MDHEN and CDR2 SYDVKM come from the germline V gene. V lost 4 bases to trimming and J lost 8 bases; unmatched junction nucleotides: 8. The CDR3 runs to 14 residues. The CDR3 region is CASSSWTGAKGYTF. The CDR3 DNA follows: TGTGCCAGCAGTTCTTGGACAGGGGCAAAAGGCTACACCTTC.

V gene TRBV27 combines with J gene TRBJ2-7; TRBD1 matches 8 bases. The CDR3 runs 15 residues. Germline values: CDR1 MNHEY, CDR2 SMNVEV (reference sequence). V dropped 6 bases and J dropped 2; count of bases not matched to a gene: 9. The CDR3: CASRPGQGIPYEQYF. CDR3 DNA sequence: TGTGCCAGCAGACCAGGACAGGGTATACCCTACGAGCAGTACTTC.

This clone was counted a single time. This sequence joins TRBV2 and TRBJ2-5; D not resolved. CDR1 SNHLY and CDR2 FYNNEI come from the germline V gene. There are 12 residues in the CDR3. Deletions cut 6 bases from V and 0 bases from J, with 5 bases between. The CDR3 sequence is CASRQNQETQYF. Here the CDR3 DNA reads TGTGCCAGCAGACAGAACCAAGAGACCCAGTACTTC.

This clone was recorded only once. The chain couples TRBV7-9 to TRBJ2-7, with 7 bases lining up with TRBD1. Unmatched junction bases numbered 7, after V lost 5 bases and J lost 0 bases. This CDR3 region has 15 residues. CDR1 and CDR2 (germline): SEHNR, FQNEAQ (reference sequence). CDR3: CASSLGQAVSYEQYF. The CDR3, as DNA: TGTGCCAGCAGCCTAGGACAGGCCGTCTCCTACGAGCAGTACTTC.

This chain connects TRBV28 to TRBJ1-5; D is uncertain. This CDR3 is built from 12 residues. Germline V lookup: CDR1 MDHEN, CDR2 SYDVKM. The germline V and J ends were trimmed by 5 bases and 4 bases, with 6 bases remaining between them. The CDR3 loop reads CASSEGNQPQHF. CDR3 coding DNA: TGTGCCAGCAGTGAAGGTAATCAGCCCCAGCATTTT.